Presented here are 8 T cell receptor beta chains from one specimen sequenced in a study of radiation and T cells in renal cell carcinoma. Clones were read by immunoSEQ multiplex PCR, and TCRdb kept only the in-frame ones, dropping some. The sample records under 9,000 clones, around 64% being singletons. The sample's treatment: treatment-naive control, cytoreductive nephrectomy. Sequenced here: tumor tissue, sampled from a patient whose treatment was nephrectomy without radiotherapy. These receptors were collected from a man in his fifties or sixties with renal cell carcinoma.

V is TRBV5-1 and J is TRBJ2-3, with D possibly matching TRBD1 (5 bases). Trimming took off 2 bases at V and 0 bases at J, with 10 bases between the two ends. The CDR3 has 15 residues. Germline-derived CDR1 and CDR2 are SGHRS and YFSETQ. In DNA, the CDR3 is TGCGCCAGCAGCTTACAGGACCTTAGCACAGATACGCAGTATTTT. Its translation: CASSLQDLSTDTQYF.

This clone was seen a handful of times. This chain connects TRBV7-9 to TRBJ1-5; D gene ambiguous. The CDR3 covers 13 residues. Trimming pared 3 bases from V and 9 bases from J, leaving 12 bases between. Germline CDR1 SEHNR, CDR2 FQNEAQ (reference sequence). CDR3 in amino acids: CASSLQEGVPQHF. The CDR3 bases are TGTGCCAGCAGCTTGCAAGAGGGAGTGCCCCAGCATTTT.

V and J are TRBV5-6 and TRBJ2-5, with 7 bases lining up with TRBD1. V was pared by 5 bases and J by 1 base, with 5 bases of the junction left unmatched. This CDR3 spans 14 amino acids. From germline, CDR1 is SGHDT and CDR2 YYEEEE. Here the CDR3 DNA reads TGTGCCAGCAGACTTACAGGGGCCCAAGAGACCCAGTACTTC. It is translated as CASRLTGAQETQYF.

The CDR3 is CASSLVKGSLTSTYEQYF. As DNA, the CDR3 is TGTGCCAGCAGCTTAGTGAAGGGGTCGCTCACATCCACCTACGAGCAGTACTTC. The chain has TRBV7-2 and TRBJ2-7; D might be TRBD1 (5 bases). CDR3 length: 18 amino acids. Trimming took off 1 base at V and 2 bases at J, with 21 bases between the two ends. CDR1 is SGHTA, CDR2 FQGNSA, per germline. Full variable domain (outside the CDR3, taken from reference TRBV7-2 and TRBJ2-7): GAGVSQSPSNKVTEKGKDVELRCDPISGHTALYWYRQSLGQGLEFLIYFQGNSAPDKSGLPSDRFSAERTGGSVSTLTIQRTQQEDSAVYLCASSLVKGSLTSTYEQYFGPGTRLTVT.

This rearrangement joins TRBV9 to TRBJ2-1; the match to TRBD1 covers 10 bases. The V segment lost 3 bases and the J segment 7 bases; nucleotides outside the gene matches: 7. CDR3 size: 15 residues. Germline-derived CDR1 and CDR2 are SGDLS and YYNGEE. This CDR3 is CASSARQGAWNEQFF. CDR3 DNA sequence: TGTGCCAGCAGCGCCAGACAGGGGGCTTGGAATGAGCAGTTCTTC.

The CDR3 is CASSATGLAVPSYEQYF. The CDR3 DNA follows: TGTGCCAGCAGTGCCACGGGACTAGCGGTCCCCTCCTACGAGCAGTACTTC. The V call is TRBV6-1, the J call TRBJ2-7; TRBD2 matches 11 bases. CDR3 size: 17 residues. The V gene end was trimmed by 4 bases and the J gene end by 0 bases; junction bases not matched to a gene: 8. Germline CDR1 reads MNHNS; CDR2 reads SASEGT.

The chain recombines TRBV13 with TRBJ1-4; D gene uncertain. V gave up 0 bases and J gave up 7 bases, with 3 bases separating them. CDR3 length: 12 amino acids. Per the germline V gene, CDR1 is PRHDT and CDR2 is FYEKMQ (reference sequence). CDR3 bases: TGTGCCAGCAGCTTAGGGGGTGAAAAACTGTTTTTT. Its protein product is CASSLGGEKLFF. Full variable domain (remainder filled in from reference TRBV13 and TRBJ1-4): AAGVIQSPRHLIKEKRETATLKCYPIPRHDTVYWYQQGPGQDPQFLISFYEKMQSDKGSIPDRFSAQQFSDYHSELNMSSLELGDSALYFCASSLGGEKLFFGSGTQLSVL.

Only one count was recorded for this clone. The chain is built from TRBV9 and TRBJ1-1, with TRBD1 identical over 8 bases. CDR1 and CDR2 from the germline V gene are SGDLS and YYNGEE. This CDR3 has 15 residues. V gave up 4 bases and J gave up 0 bases; unmatched junction bases: 5. The CDR3 spells CASSTPGQVNTEAFF. The DNA of the CDR3 is TGTGCCAGCAGCACTCCGGGACAGGTGAACACTGAAGCTTTCTTT.